This record concerns one T cell receptor (beta chain) sequence. This specimen comes from a study of T-cell memory formation after mild COVID-19. Study-level information: Largely donor-specific sequence clusters came from two donors.

TCRdb used MiXCR to reprocess the 5' RACE reads, holding one entry per CDR3 protein. This sample yields approximately 290,000 distinct CDR3 sequences, of which roughly 19% are seen a single time; under 25% belongs to the top ten. V lost 2 bases to trimming and J lost 6 bases; unmatched junction nucleotides: 10. This CDR3 is built from 17 residues. Per the germline V gene, CDR1 is SGHDN and CDR2 is FVKESK. This chain links TRBV14 with TRBJ2-1; 10 nucleotides match TRBD1. The sample consisted of PBMCs or a T cell subset sorted from them (not recorded which). This sequence originates from a man younger than 30 who had mild COVID-19 (a few samples of this study predate the infection). Cell type and time point are not known. The CDR3 region has the DNA TGTGCCAGCAGCCAACGTACCGGGACAGGGGCGGCCAATGAGCAGTTCTTC. Protein: CASSQRTGTGAANEQFF.